A single sample gave rise to the 8 T cell receptor beta chains below, sequenced in a study of cytomegalovirus exposure and HLA in healthy donors. 60 Vbeta and 13 Jbeta primers were used in PCR. Produced via immunoSEQ multiplex PCR; TCRdb's table is partial and in-frame only. Of about 100,000 clones listed, about 81% are singletons. The source material was PBMCs. The origin of the receptors is a man in his forties or fifties in good health and CMV-seropositive.

This clone was observed a few times. The chain combines TRBV15 with TRBJ1-6; 10 bases match TRBD1. The CDR3 is made up of 13 amino acids. Looked up from germline, CDR1 is LNHNV and CDR2 is YYDKDF (reference sequence). With 3 bases clipped from V and 14 bases from J, the junction kept 4 bases outside the gene matches. CDR3 coding DNA: TGTGCCACCAGCAGGGGACAGGGGTCTACCCTCCACTTT. It specifies CATSRGQGSTLHF.

This rearrangement joins TRBV30 to TRBJ2-3, with a possible D match to TRBD1 (6 bases). With 5 bases removed from V and 2 bases from J, the gap between germline ends came to 23 bases. The germline V gene has CDR1 GTSNPN and CDR2 SVGIG (reference sequence). This CDR3 contains 17 residues. The DNA of the CDR3 is TGTGCCTGGGGGGGCCAAGAAGGGGCGGGTTTCACAGATACGCAGTATTTT. Translated: CAWGGQEGAGFTDTQYF.

The rearrangement joins TRBV7-9 to TRBJ2-7, with unresolved D. V was clipped by 8 bases and J by 5 bases, with 10 bases between them. Germline assignment: CDR1 SEHNR and CDR2 FQNEAQ (reference sequence). The CDR3 spans 11 residues. CDR3 bases: TGTGCCAGCTCGAGGAACAACGAGCAGTACTTC. It specifies CASSRNNEQYF.

This chain joins TRBV5-1 and TRBJ2-2, with 8 bases lining up with TRBD1. V shed 4 bases and J 0 bases; nucleotides not matched to a gene: 2. Germline loops: CDR1 SGHRS, CDR2 YFSETQ. This CDR3 comprises 15 residues. As DNA, the CDR3 is TGCGCCAGCAGCGCGGGACAGGCGAACACCGGGGAGCTGTTTTTT. It is translated as CASSAGQANTGELFF.

The rearrangement joins TRBV18 to TRBJ2-2, with a possible D match to TRBD1 (5 bases). Germline values: CDR1 KGHSH, CDR2 LQKENI. V lost 3 bases and J lost 5, with 16 bases in between. This CDR3 spans 16 amino acids. The DNA for the CDR3 is TGTGCCAGCTCACCGATAGGGGTCGGCAGGACCGGGGAGCTGTTTTTT. Translated, it gives CASSPIGVGRTGELFF.

Remarks on this clone: This likely comes from a read error, as the CDR3 has no conserved phenylalanine or tryptophan at its end. This chain joins TRBV9 and TRBJ2-6; no definite D call. CDR3 length: 15 residues. Germline values: CDR1 SGDLS, CDR2 YYNGEE. Trimming cost V 4 bases and J 0 bases, with 8 bases left between them. The CDR3, as DNA: TGTGCCAGCAGCTCCCAGAGCTCTGGGGCCAACGTCCTGACTCTC. Translation: CASSSQSSGANVLTL.

The chain joins TRBV6-1 to TRBJ1-2; 10 bases map to TRBD1. This CDR3 spans 14 amino acids. The ends lost 5 bases at V and 9 bases at J; junction bases unmatched: 9. From germline, CDR1 is MNHNS and CDR2 SASEGT. The chain's CDR3 is CASSSGTGAISYTF. CDR3 in DNA: TGTGCCAGCAGTTCCGGGACAGGGGCTATCAGCTACACCTTC.

The chain combines TRBV9 with TRBJ2-3, with 7 bases matching TRBD2. After removal of 0 bases from V and 5 bases from J, the junction contained 3 bases not matched to a gene. This CDR3 is 14 amino acids long. The germline V gene has CDR1 SGDLS and CDR2 YYNGEE. The CDR3 sequence is CASSVASGGDTQYF. The DNA of the CDR3 is TGTGCCAGCAGCGTAGCTTCGGGGGGAGATACGCAGTATTTT.